These T cell receptor beta chains were read from a single sample in a study of T cell repertoires in cytomegalovirus infection. These TCRs' antigens remain unknown. TCRdb analysed the reads with MiXCR anew, one entry per CDR3 protein. This repertoire shows 250,000 to 300,000 distinct CDR3 sequences, roughly a fifth found once; its top ten account for approximately 20%. This specimen was cultured PBMCs, taken from culture after CMV antigen stimulation. These receptor sequences come from a human donor in good health (CMV status not recorded). Some clones in this sample may be carry-over from other donors' samples. CDR3s include the opening cysteine and the closing phenylalanine or tryptophan. A D gene is named only where the DNA matches it firmly. Clone size appears in some rows only: once, few, many, or a class for an expanded clone.

v_gene: TRBV7-8
abundance: -
d_gene: -
j_gene: TRBJ2-1
CDR3nt: TGTGCCAGCAGCGCCGACTGGCCCTCAGTTCCCGCTGAGCAGTTCTTC
CDR3aa: CASSADWPSVPAEQFF

v_gene: TRBV6-1
abundance: many
d_gene: -
j_gene: TRBJ2-1
CDR3nt: TGTGCCAGCCAAGGGGCGGGTCTGAGCTCCTACAATGAGCAGTTCTTC
CDR3aa: CASQGAGLSSYNEQFF

v_gene: TRBV7-3
abundance: -
d_gene: TRBD2
j_gene: TRBJ2-3
CDR3nt: TGTGCCAGCAGCGTAAGCCCGGGACTAGACACAGATACGCAGTATTTT
CDR3aa: CASSVSPGLDTDTQYF

v_gene: TRBV28
abundance: few
d_gene: TRBD1
j_gene: TRBJ2-2
CDR3nt: TGTGCCAGCAGTCCCCCCGGGACAGGGGGAATCGGGGAGCTGTTTTTT
CDR3aa: CASSPPGTGGIGELFF

v_gene: TRBV7-2
abundance: many
d_gene: -
j_gene: TRBJ2-3
CDR3nt: TGTGCCAGCAGCCCCGGGGCAAGCACAGATACGCAGTATTTT
CDR3aa: CASSPGASTDTQYF

v_gene: TRBV27
abundance: few
d_gene: -
j_gene: TRBJ1-1
CDR3nt: TGTGCCAGCAGTTTATTGGGGGCGGTCACTGAAGCTTTCTTT
CDR3aa: CASSLLGAVTEAFF

v_gene: TRBV2
abundance: few
d_gene: -
j_gene: TRBJ2-5
CDR3nt: TGTGCCAGCAGTGAAGCAACAGGGTATGAGACCCAGTACTTC
CDR3aa: CASSEATGYETQYF

v_gene: TRBV6-2/TRBV6-3
abundance: many
d_gene: -
j_gene: TRBJ2-5
CDR3nt: TGTGCCAGCATGTGGGGCCGACCAGAGACCCAGTACTTC
CDR3aa: CASMWGRPETQYF

v_gene: TRBV7-9
abundance: many
d_gene: -
j_gene: TRBJ1-3
CDR3nt: TGTGCCAGCAGCTTACGGTCCGATGGAAACACCATATATTTT
CDR3aa: CASSLRSDGNTIYF

v_gene: TRBV5-1
abundance: -
d_gene: TRBD1
j_gene: TRBJ1-1
CDR3nt: TGCGCCAGCAGCTTCGGACAGGGCCGGATTGAAGCTTTCTTT
CDR3aa: CASSFGQGRIEAFF

v_gene: TRBV7-9
abundance: -
d_gene: TRBD1
j_gene: TRBJ2-1
CDR3nt: TGTGCCAGCAGCCTCCTCCCGACAGGGGGCTCCAACAATGAGCAGTTCTTC
CDR3aa: CASSLLPTGGSNNEQFF

v_gene: TRBV7-2
abundance: many
d_gene: -
j_gene: TRBJ2-2
CDR3nt: TGTGCCAGCAGGCCCCAGGGAACCGGGGAGCTGTTTTTT
CDR3aa: CASRPQGTGELFF

v_gene: TRBV4-1
abundance: -
d_gene: TRBD1
j_gene: TRBJ1-5
CDR3nt: TGCGCCAGCAGCCATGGAACAGGGGAACAGCCCCAGCATTTT
CDR3aa: CASSHGTGEQPQHF

v_gene: TRBV20-1
abundance: -
d_gene: -
j_gene: TRBJ1-1
CDR3nt: TGCAGTGCTAGGCGGCCGGGGTTGAACACTGAAGCTTTCTTT
CDR3aa: CSARRPGLNTEAFF

v_gene: TRBV7-2
abundance: many
d_gene: TRBD2
j_gene: TRBJ2-7
CDR3nt: TGTGCCAGCAGCTTAGTCGTCGTGGGAGGGCACCCGATCCCACGCTACGAGCAGTACTTC
CDR3aa: CASSLVVVGGHPIPRYEQYF

v_gene: TRBV28
abundance: few
d_gene: TRBD1
j_gene: TRBJ1-2
CDR3nt: TGTGCCAGCAGTTCCAGGCCGACAGGGGTACATGGCTACACCTTC
CDR3aa: CASSSRPTGVHGYTF

v_gene: TRBV24-1
abundance: few
d_gene: -
j_gene: TRBJ2-3
CDR3nt: TGTGCCACCAGTGACCCGGACCCCGCCCGTACGCAGTATTTT
CDR3aa: CATSDPDPARTQYF

v_gene: TRBV28
abundance: -
d_gene: -
j_gene: TRBJ1-6
CDR3nt: TGTGCCAGCAGTTTGCCGGGGAAGAATTCACCCCTCCACTTT
CDR3aa: CASSLPGKNSPLHF

v_gene: TRBV20-1
abundance: -
d_gene: -
j_gene: TRBJ2-1
CDR3nt: TGCAGTGCTCTGGGGCCCTTAAGAACCGACAATGAGCAGTTCTTC
CDR3aa: CSALGPLRTDNEQFF

v_gene: TRBV28
abundance: many
d_gene: -
j_gene: TRBJ1-5
CDR3nt: TGTGCCAGCAGTTTATTTACCCCGCCCCAGCATTTT
CDR3aa: CASSLFTPPQHF

v_gene: TRBV4-1
abundance: few
d_gene: -
j_gene: TRBJ1-2
CDR3nt: TGCGCCAGCAGCCAAGTAGGGAAGGAAAAGGGCTACACCTTC
CDR3aa: CASSQVGKEKGYTF

v_gene: TRBV7-2
abundance: many
d_gene: -
j_gene: TRBJ2-5
CDR3nt: TGTGCCAGCAGCTCCCGAGACCGGGATTTAGAGACCCAGTACTTC
CDR3aa: CASSSRDRDLETQYF

v_gene: TRBV6-5
abundance: -
d_gene: TRBD1
j_gene: TRBJ1-4
CDR3nt: TGTGCCAGCAGTCCCGACAGGGGAACTAATGAAAAACTGTTTTTT
CDR3aa: CASSPDRGTNEKLFF

v_gene: TRBV6-2/TRBV6-3
abundance: many
d_gene: -
j_gene: TRBJ2-1
CDR3nt: TGTGCCAGCAGCCACCGCCGGGACAGGCTAGCGGAGGGGTTACTTGGGCAGTTCTTC
CDR3aa: CASSHRRDRLAEGLLGQFF

v_gene: TRBV6-5
abundance: many
d_gene: TRBD1
j_gene: TRBJ1-1
CDR3nt: TGTGCCTCCCCGGACAGGGCTATCCCCCTCGAAGCTTTCTTT
CDR3aa: CASPDRAIPLEAFF